This record covers a single TCR beta chain. What it recognizes is unknown. The sample originates from a study of T cells in localized non-small cell lung cancer. General study findings and limits: Tumor samples were not multi-region, leaving intratumor heterogeneity unexcluded. Adjacent lung tissue had a median 57 of the top 100 clones found in the tumor. Uninvolved adjacent lung had higher T cell clonality than tumor and all other tissues. Greater T cell density in blood accompanied longer overall survival.

Measured with immunoSEQ multiplex PCR; TCRdb has only the in-frame clones, and not every one. The repertoire includes some 140,000 clones, around 90% of them detected once, and 1.7% sits in the top ten. There are 14 residues in the CDR3. V trimming: 8 bases; J trimming: 4 bases; junction bases outside the gene matches: 8. The germline V gene encodes CDR1 WNHNN and CDR2 SYGVQD (reference sequence). This receptor was obtained from a female donor over 55 with stage I lung adenocarcinoma. The rearrangement links TRBV10-1 to TRBJ2-7; 10 bases agree with TRBD1. The starting material was peripheral blood, obtained before any cancer treatment. The CDR3 reads CASLGQGDEYEQYF. The CDR3 region has the DNA TGCGCCAGCCTCGGACAGGGGGATGAGTACGAGCAGTACTTC.